A single T cell receptor beta chain is shown here with its context. These data originate in a study of shared clonotypes between healthy human individuals. CDR1 and CDR2 from the germline V gene are LGHNA and YSLEER. This CDR3 region has 17 residues. J was trimmed by 5 bases and V by 0 bases; bases with no gene match: 10. For each subset, genomic DNA was distributed in equal portions over several immunoSEQ plates. Only in-frame clones appear in the TCRdb table, and some are missing; sequencing was by immunoSEQ multiplex PCR. This table has 630,000 or so clones, roughly 98% appearing once. It was CD45RO-negative cells, positively selected for CCR7, that made up naive CD8 cells, with terminally differentiated effector memory CD45RA+ cells excluded.

This receptor was taken from a man under 40 in good health. This sequence joins TRBV4-3 and TRBJ2-1; TRBD2 aligns across 7 bases. The specimen sequenced was naive CD8+ T cells sorted from blood. The CDR3 DNA reads as TGCGCCAGCAGCCAAGATCTAACGGGAGGTACCCACAATGAGCAGTTCTTC. It encodes CASSQDLTGGTHNEQFF.